The present T cell receptor beta chain was sequenced within a study of OX40 agonist ivuxolimab in advanced cancers. Study in general: Antecedent anti-PD-1, anti-PD-L1 or anti-CTLA-4 therapy was permissible, with under 50% having received some.

In the case of this clone: Its target is unknown.

V lost 6 bases, J lost 2 bases, and 14 bases lay in between. Germline values: CDR1 SNHLY, CDR2 FYNNEI. The CDR3 runs to 14 residues. Study-wide points: In CD8+ T cells, expanded clones were on average more numerous than in CD4+.

Libraries were prepared by immunoSEQ multiplex PCR; TCRdb keeps only in-frame clonotypes and omits some of them. The top ten hold 0.7% of the sample, which has almost 65,000 clones, 65% to 90% seen once. The J gene is TRBJ2-7, the V gene TRBV2, with a weak D call TRBD2 (6 bases). This material consisted of CD4+ or CD8+ T cells sorted from blood, taken in a trial of the OX40 agonist ivuxolimab. The source is an adult with an advanced solid tumor such as melanoma, head and neck, liver or kidney cancer. The CDR3 coding sequence is TGTGCCAGCAGCCAGGAGGGAGGCGCCTACGAGCAGTACTTC. Residues: CASSQEGGAYEQYF.